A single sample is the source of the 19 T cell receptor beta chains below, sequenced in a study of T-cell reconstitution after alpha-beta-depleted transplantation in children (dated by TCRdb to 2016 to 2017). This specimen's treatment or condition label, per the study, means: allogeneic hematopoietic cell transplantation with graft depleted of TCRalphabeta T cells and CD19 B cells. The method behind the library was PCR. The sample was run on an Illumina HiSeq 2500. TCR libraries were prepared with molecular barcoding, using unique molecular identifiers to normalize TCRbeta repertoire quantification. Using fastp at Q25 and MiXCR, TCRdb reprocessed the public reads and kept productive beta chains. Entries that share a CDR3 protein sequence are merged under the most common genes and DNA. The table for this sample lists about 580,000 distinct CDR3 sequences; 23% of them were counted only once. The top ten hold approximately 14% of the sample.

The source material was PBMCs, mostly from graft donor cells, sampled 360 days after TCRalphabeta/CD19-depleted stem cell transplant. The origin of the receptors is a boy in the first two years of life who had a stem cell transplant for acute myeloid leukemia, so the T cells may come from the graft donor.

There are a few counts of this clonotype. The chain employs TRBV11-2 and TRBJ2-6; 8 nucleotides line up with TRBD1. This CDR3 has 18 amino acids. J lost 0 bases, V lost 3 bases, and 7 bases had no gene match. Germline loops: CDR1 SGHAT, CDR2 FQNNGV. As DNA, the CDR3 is TGTGCCAGCAGCTTCTATGGGACAGGCCTCTCTGGGGCCAACGTCCTGACTTTC. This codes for CASSFYGTGLSGANVLTF.

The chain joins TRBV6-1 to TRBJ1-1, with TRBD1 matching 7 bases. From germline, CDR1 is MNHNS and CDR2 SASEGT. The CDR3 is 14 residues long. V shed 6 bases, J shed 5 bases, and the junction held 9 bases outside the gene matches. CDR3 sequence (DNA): TGTGCCAGCAGGCGAGGGGGCGCGGGAACTGAAGCTTTCTTT. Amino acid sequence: CASRRGGAGTEAFF.

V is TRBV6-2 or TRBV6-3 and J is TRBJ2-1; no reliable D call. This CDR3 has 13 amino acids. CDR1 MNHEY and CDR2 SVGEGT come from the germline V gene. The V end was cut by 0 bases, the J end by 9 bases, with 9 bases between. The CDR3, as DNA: TGTGCCAGCAGTTACTCGATAGTAGGTGAGCAGTTCTTC. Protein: CASSYSIVGEQFF.

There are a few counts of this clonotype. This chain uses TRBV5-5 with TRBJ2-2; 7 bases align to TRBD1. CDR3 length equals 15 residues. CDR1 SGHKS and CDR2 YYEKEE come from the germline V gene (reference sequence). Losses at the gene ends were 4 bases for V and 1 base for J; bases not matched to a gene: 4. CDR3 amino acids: CASSPAGGNTGELFF. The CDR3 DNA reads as TGTGCCAGCAGCCCGGCAGGGGGGAACACCGGGGAGCTGTTTTTT.

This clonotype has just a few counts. The chain's CDR3 is CSARDLRGGGYNEQFF. The CDR3, as DNA: TGCAGTGCTAGAGATTTGCGGGGGGGCGGGTACAATGAGCAGTTCTTC. The chain links TRBV20-1 to TRBJ2-1; 9 bases match TRBD2. The CDR3 contains 16 residues. CDR1 is DFQATT, CDR2 SNEGSKA, per germline (reference sequence). V trimming: 0 bases; J trimming: 4 bases; junction bases outside the gene matches: 7.

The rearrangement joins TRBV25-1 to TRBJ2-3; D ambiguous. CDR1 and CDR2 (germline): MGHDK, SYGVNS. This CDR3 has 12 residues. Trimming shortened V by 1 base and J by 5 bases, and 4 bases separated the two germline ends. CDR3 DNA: TGTGCCAGCAGTGAATGGAGAGATACGCAGTATTTT. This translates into CASSEWRDTQYF.

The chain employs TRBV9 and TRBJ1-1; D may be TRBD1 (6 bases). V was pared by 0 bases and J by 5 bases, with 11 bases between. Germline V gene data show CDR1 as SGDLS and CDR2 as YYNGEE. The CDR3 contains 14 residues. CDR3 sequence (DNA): TGTGCCAGCAGCGTAGAAGAGGGGGGTACTGAAGCTTTCTTT. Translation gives CASSVEEGGTEAFF.

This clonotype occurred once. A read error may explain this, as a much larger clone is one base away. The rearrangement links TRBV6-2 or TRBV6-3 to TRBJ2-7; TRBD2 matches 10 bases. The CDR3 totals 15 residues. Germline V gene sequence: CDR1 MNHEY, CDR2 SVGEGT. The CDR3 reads CASSRTSGSSYEQCF. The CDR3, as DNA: TGTGCCAGCAGTCGGACTAGCGGCAGCTCCTACGAGCAGTGCTTC.

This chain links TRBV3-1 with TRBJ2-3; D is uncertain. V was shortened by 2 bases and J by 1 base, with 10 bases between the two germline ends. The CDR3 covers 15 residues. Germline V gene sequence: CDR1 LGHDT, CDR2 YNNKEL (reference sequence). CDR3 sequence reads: CASSQKGRGTDTQYF. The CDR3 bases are TGTGCCAGCAGCCAAAAAGGACGGGGCACAGATACGCAGTATTTT.

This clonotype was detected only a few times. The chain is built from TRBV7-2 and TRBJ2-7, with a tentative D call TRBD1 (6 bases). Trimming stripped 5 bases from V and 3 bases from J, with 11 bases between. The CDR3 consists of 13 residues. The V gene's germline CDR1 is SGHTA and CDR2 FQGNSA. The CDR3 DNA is TGTGCCAGCAGCGTAGGACAGTTCTACGAGCAGTACTTC. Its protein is CASSVGQFYEQYF.

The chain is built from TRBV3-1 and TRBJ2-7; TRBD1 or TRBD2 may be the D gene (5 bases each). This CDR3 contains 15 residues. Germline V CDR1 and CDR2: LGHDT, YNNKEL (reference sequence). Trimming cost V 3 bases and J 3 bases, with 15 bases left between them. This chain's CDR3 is CASSQTGTHIYEQYV. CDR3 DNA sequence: TGTGCCAGCAGCCAGACCGGGACCCATATCTACGAGCAGTACGTC.

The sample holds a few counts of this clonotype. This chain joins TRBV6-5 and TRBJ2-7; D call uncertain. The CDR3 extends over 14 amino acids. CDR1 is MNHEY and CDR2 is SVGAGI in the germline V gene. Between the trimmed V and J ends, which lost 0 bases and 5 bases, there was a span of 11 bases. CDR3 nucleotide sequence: TGTGCCAGCAGTTACTCGATTCTGTCGGACGAGCAGTACTTC. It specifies CASSYSILSDEQYF.

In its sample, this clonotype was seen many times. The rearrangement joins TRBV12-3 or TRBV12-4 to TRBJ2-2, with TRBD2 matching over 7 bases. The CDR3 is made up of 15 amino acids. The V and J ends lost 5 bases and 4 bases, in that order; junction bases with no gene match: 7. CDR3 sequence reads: CASSPLGGGTGELFF. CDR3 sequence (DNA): TGTGCCAGCAGTCCACTTGGCGGGGGCACCGGGGAGCTGTTTTTT.

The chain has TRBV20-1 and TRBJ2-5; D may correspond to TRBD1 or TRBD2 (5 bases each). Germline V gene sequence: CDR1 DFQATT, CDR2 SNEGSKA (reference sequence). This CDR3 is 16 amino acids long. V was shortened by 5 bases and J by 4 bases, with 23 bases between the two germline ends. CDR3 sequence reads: CSASSRALSGRETQYF. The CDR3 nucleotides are TGCAGTGCTTCTTCGAGGGCGCTCTCAGGGAGAGAGACCCAGTACTTC.

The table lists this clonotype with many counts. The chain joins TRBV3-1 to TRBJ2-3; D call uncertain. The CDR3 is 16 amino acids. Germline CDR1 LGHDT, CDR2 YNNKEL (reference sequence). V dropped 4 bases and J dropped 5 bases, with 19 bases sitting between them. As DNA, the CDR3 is TGTGCCAGCAGCCGGACCGGAGTCCGCACTGGAGATACGCAGTATTTT. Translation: CASSRTGVRTGDTQYF.

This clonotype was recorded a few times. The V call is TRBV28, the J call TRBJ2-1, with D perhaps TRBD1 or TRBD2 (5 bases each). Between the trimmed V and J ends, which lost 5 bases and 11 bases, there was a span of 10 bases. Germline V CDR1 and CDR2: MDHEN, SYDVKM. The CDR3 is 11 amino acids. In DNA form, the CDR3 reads TGTGCCAGCAGTCGCAGGGAGAAGCAGTTCTTC. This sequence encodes CASSRREKQFF.

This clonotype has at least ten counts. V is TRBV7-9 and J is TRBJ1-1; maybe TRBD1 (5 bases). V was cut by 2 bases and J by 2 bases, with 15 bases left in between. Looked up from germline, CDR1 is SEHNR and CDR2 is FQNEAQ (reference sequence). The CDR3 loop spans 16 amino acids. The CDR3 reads CASSLYFPGLNTEAFF. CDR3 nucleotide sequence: TGTGCCAGCAGCTTATATTTTCCAGGGCTAAACACTGAAGCTTTCTTT.

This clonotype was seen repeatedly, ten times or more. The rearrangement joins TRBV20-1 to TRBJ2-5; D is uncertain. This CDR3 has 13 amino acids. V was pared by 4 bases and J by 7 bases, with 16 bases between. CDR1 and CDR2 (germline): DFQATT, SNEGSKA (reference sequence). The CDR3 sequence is CSAMGLTLRTQYF. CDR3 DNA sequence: TGCAGTGCTATGGGCCTCACGTTAAGGACCCAGTACTTC.

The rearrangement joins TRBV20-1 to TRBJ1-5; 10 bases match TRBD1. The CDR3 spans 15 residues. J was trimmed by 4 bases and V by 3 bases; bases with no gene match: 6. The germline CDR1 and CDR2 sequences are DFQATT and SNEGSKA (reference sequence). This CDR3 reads CSASAKGQGNQPQHF. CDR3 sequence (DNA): TGCAGTGCTAGCGCCAAGGGACAGGGGAATCAGCCCCAGCATTTT.